Listed below are T cell receptor beta chains from one sample, sequenced in a study of T cell responses to AZD1222 COVID-19 vaccine. Some clones are missing from TCRdb's copy, which holds only in-frame ones; the method was immunoSEQ multiplex PCR. Of 200,000 or so clones listed, around 92% are singletons. The sequencing here drew on peripheral blood, taken on day 0 of AZD1222 vaccination. Receptors originate from an adult in good health. The CDR3 runs from the conserved cysteine through the conserved F or W. Fields, in order: V gene, clone size, J gene, CDR3 length, D gene, CDR3 DNA, CDR3 protein. D genes are given only for firm matches. Size values are once, few and many counts, or a class for expanded clones, and some rows have none.

TRBV30	.	TRBJ1-2	15	.	TGTGCCGGGTGTGGCCGGGACACCCGCGACTATGGCTACACCTTC	CAGCGRDTRDYGYTF
TRBV28	.	TRBJ1-1	12	.	TGTGCCAGCAGCTTGCTGAACACTGAAGCTTTCTTT	CASSLLNTEAFF
TRBV28	.	TRBJ1-2	14	.	TGTGCCAGCAGTTTATGGGAAGGGGTCGACGGCTACACCTTC	CASSLWEGVDGYTF
TRBV7-8	.	TRBJ2-1	15	.	TGTGCCAGCAGCCCCCGAGGCCGCTCGGGCAATGAGCAGTTCTTC	CASSPRGRSGNEQFF
TRBV5-1	.	TRBJ1-1	14	.	TGCGCCAGCTCCCCCCTTGCCGCGAACACTGAAGCTTTCTTT	CASSPLAANTEAFF
TRBV5-6	.	TRBJ1-2	14	.	TGTGCCAGCAGCCCAGGACAGCCTACCTATGGCTACACCTTC	CASSPGQPTYGYTF
TRBV5-1	.	TRBJ2-1	15	.	TGCGCCAGCAGCTCTGACTGGAGCTCCTACAATGAGCAGTTCTTC	CASSSDWSSYNEQFF
TRBV19	few	TRBJ1-5	19	.	TGTGCCAGTAGTATAGAGCCCCCGGGACAACTGTATAGCAATCAGCCCCAGCATTTT	CASSIEPPGQLYSNQPQHF
TRBV10-1	.	TRBJ2-5	14	.	TGCGCCGGTACCTGGGGCGCTCCCAAAGAGACCCAGTACTTC	CAGTWGAPKETQYF
TRBV6-5	.	TRBJ2-2	13	.	TGTGCCAGCAGTACCGACTTTGCCGGGGAGCTGTTTTTT	CASSTDFAGELFF
TRBV3-1/TRBV3-2	.	TRBJ2-2	14	TRBD2	TGTGCCTGCCGGGAAGCGGGAGAAACCGGGGAGCTGTTTTTT	CACREAGETGELFF
TRBV7-2	.	TRBJ1-5	15	.	TGTGCCAGCAGCTTATACCCCCCCAGCAATCAGCCCCAGCATTTT	CASSLYPPSNQPQHF
TRBV28	once	TRBJ2-2	13	.	TGTGCCAGCACACGGCTGGTGGGCGGGGAGCTGTTTTTT	CASTRLVGGELFF
TRBV6-1	.	TRBJ2-3	17	TRBD2	TGTGCCAGCAGTGAAGGGTGGTTAGCGGGAGGGACAGATACGCAGTATTTT	CASSEGWLAGGTDTQYF
TRBV3-1/TRBV3-2	once	TRBJ1-3	16	.	TGTGCCAGCAGCCAAGACGACGGGGGCAGTGGAAACACCATATATTTT	CASSQDDGGSGNTIYF
TRBV3-1/TRBV3-2	.	TRBJ2-2	15	.	TGTGCCAGCAGCCAAGGGGCGGTGAACACCGGGGAGCTGTTTTTT	CASSQGAVNTGELFF
TRBV9	few	TRBJ1-5	14	.	TGTGCCAGCAGCGTAGATGGGGCCAATCAGCCCCAGCATTTT	CASSVDGANQPQHF
TRBV29-1	.	TRBJ1-1	15	.	TGCAGCGTTGTGTACGACAGTGACAACGGGACTGAAGCTTTCTTT	CSVVYDSDNGTEAFF
TRBV28	.	TRBJ1-2	17	TRBD1	TGTGCCAGCAGTTTAGGGATTGGGACAGGGGGTAACTATGGCTACACCTTC	CASSLGIGTGGNYGYTF
TRBV7-3	.	TRBJ2-5	13	.	TGTGCCAGCAGCTTATCAGGGCGGGGGACCCAGTACTTC	CASSLSGRGTQYF